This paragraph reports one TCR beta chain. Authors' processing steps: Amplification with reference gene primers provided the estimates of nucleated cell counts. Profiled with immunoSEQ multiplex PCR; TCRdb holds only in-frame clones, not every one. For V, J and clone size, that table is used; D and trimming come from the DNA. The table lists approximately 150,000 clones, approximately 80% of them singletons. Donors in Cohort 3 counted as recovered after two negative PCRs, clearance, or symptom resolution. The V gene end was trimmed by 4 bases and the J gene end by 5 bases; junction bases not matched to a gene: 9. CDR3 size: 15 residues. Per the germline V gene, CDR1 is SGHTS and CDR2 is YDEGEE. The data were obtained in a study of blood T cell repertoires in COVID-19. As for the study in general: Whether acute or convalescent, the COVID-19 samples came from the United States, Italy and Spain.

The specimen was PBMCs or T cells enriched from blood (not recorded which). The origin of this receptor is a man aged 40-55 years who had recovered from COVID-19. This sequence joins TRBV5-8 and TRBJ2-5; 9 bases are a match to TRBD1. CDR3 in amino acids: CASSRGQGVWETQYF. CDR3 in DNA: TGTGCCAGCAGCAGGGGACAGGGTGTTTGGGAGACCCAGTACTTC. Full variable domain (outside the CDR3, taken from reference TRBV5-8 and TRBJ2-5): EAGVTQSPTHLIKTRGQQATLRCSPISGHTSVYWYQQALGLGLQFLLWYDEGEERNRGNFPPRFSGRQFPNYSSELNVNALELEDSALYLCASSRGQGVWETQYFGPGTRLLVL.